The clone carrying this T cell receptor (beta chain) turned up a few times. The source of the sample is a study of CD8+CD57+ T cells in acquired aplastic anemia. Flow cytometry had shown expanded CD8+CD57+ cells in the patients chosen for sequencing. Patients were treatment-naive when blood was sampled. Genomic DNA, the template, was used for profiling of the TCR beta VDJ and CDR3. TCRdb ran MiXCR on the reads and lists one entry per CDR3 protein. Seen here are approximately 100,000 distinct CDR3 sequences, roughly two thirds observed once, and the top ten hold approximately 60%. The CDR3 length is 14 residues. Germline lookup yields CDR1 ENHRY and CDR2 SYGVKD. The V segment lost 4 bases and the J segment 2 bases; nucleotides outside the gene matches: 3.

The receptor's source is a human donor with aplastic anemia. The V and J genes are TRBV10-3 and TRBJ2-3; 7 bases align to TRBD1. The sequenced sample was sorted CD4+, CD8+, or CD8+CD57+ T cells (not recorded which) from PBMCs. CDR3 amino acids: CAISGDSATDTQYF. CDR3 bases: TGTGCCATCAGTGGGGACAGCGCCACAGATACGCAGTATTTT.